This T cell receptor (beta chain) stems from a study of naive and memory T cell subsets (dated by TCRdb to the late 2010s). About the investigation overall: Sorted naive and memory T cell subsets from peripheral blood were analyzed in the study using a UMI-based, open-source pipeline for TCR alpha and beta sequencing. The functional CMV T cell responses agreed completely with IgG serology results. RNA was DNase-treated and reverse transcribed with TCR constant-region primers, mostly using SuperScript III. Broader findings and caveats from the paper: A clonotype was defined as a single alpha or beta chain sequence rather than as a paired alpha/beta receptor. RNA-based TCR counts may be affected by expression changes linked to T cell activation and differentiation. After error correction, only a single occurrence was seen for over 85% of naive TCR sequences, so much steeper abundance distributions were produced than in memory subsets. Gini index rose and Shannon and inverse Simpson diversity fell from naive through CM, EM and EMRA in both CD4 and CD8 cells. A power law was followed by TCR abundance, with an exponent that differed between naive and memory subsets but was consistent across the three individuals. The repertoire findings for the naive and memory subsets could not be validated against a ground truth because none was available.

To prepare the library, UMI-ligation and nested PCR was applied. To cover both TRBC1 and TRBC2, the beta constant-region primer consisted of an equimolar mix of two oligonucleotides. The ligated cDNA went through four rounds of PCR with nested alpha and beta constant-region primers together with the SP2 primer. A single-stranded oligonucleotide bearing the SP2 primer plus a 12-nucleotide UMI was ligated onto the 3' end of the cDNA by T4 RNA ligase 1. Incubation of the ligation reaction was carried out at 16 degrees C for about 20-24 hours. PCR2 was typically run as a SYBR Green qPCR and stopped at a predetermined threshold to prevent over-amplification. Apart from the first purification, every purification step used Agencourt AMPure XP magnetic beads. Libraries were quantified by Qubit and checked on a TapeStation, where a main peak was expected near 650 bp. The pooled libraries were sequenced on an Illumina MiSeq using v2 2x251 paired-end kits, which usually yielded about 0.85-2 million reads per sample. Each sample library was pooled at approximately 4.2 nM, and about 4.5-7.5% PhiX was included to improve cluster recognition. The authors' pipeline ran thus. FASTQ reads processed by Demultiplexor were assigned V and J genes by Decombinator through tag matching that tolerated a single base-pair mismatch. Collapsinator relied on UMIs to fix sequencing errors as well as frequency errors caused by PCR heterogeneity. TCRs were translated and CDR3s were extracted from the conserved cysteine to the FGXG phenylalanine by CDR3Translator, with non-productive sequences being flagged. Repertoires were subsampled to equal numbers of UMI-defined TCRs before Gini, Shannon entropy and inverse Simpson indices were calculated. Within the linear range, a power law was fitted by maximum likelihood to the distributions of clonotype abundance. Similar UMI counts, unique TCR numbers and clonal distributions were obtained with the pipeline and with MIGEC on one naive CD8 sample. The repertoires were searched for just under 7,500 CMV-associated CDR3 sequences that had been compiled from VDJdb and a published dataset. TCRdb itself trimmed the public reads at Q25 with fastp, ran MiXCR and retained productive beta chains. Merged by CDR3 protein, the rows form single entries marked with the most common genes and DNA. For this entry, the V and J calls and clone size follow TCRdb and not the study's own pipeline. This sample comprises 95,000 to 150,000 distinct CDR3 sequences, 35% to 45% of them detected only once. The ten largest account for less than 1% of the sample.

Separate amplification of TCR alpha and beta chain libraries was performed from the second PCR step onward. To determine each donor's CMV status, fresh PBMCs were stimulated overnight with CMV viral lysate, and IFNgamma production from CD4+ T cells was then assessed. Using Miltenyi beads, CD4 T cells were first positively selected, and CD8 T cells were then positively selected from the CD4-negative fraction. Cells stained for CD3, CD4, CD8, CD45RA, CD27 and a live/dead dye were sorted on a BD Aria II into four subsets by CD45RA and CD27. Three healthy volunteers provided blood, and each donor's sample was split into CD4 and CD8 T cells and then further divided into four differentiation subsets. Roughly 110 ml of peripheral blood was collected from each donor, and PBMC were isolated by Ficoll-Paque PLUS density-gradient centrifugation. The sorted cells were lysed in RLT buffer, after which RNA was extracted using a Qiagen RNeasy kit and kept at -80 degrees C.

Regarding this clonotype: It has no known antigen specificity. No base quality information exists; no much larger clone differs at one position.

The sequence came from a human donor in good health. Sequencing was done on a sample of central memory CD4+ T cells from blood. The cell subset or site label here, explained by the study, means: central memory, CD45RA- CD27+.

The sequenced DNA: TGTGCCAGTAGTCCTCAGGGGATGAACACTGAAGCTTTCTTT. Translation gives CASSPQGMNTEAFF. This chain is built from TRBV19 and TRBJ1-1; the D gene is perhaps TRBD1, from 6 matching bases. CDR3 length: 14 amino acids, cysteine to phenylalanine. The read is trimmed to its CDR3 DNA, 42 bases read in frame from base 1. Relative to germline, V is 5 bases shorter and J is 0 bases shorter, with 10 bases between their ends. CDR1 LNHDA and CDR2 SQIVND are derived from the germline V gene (reference sequence).